Given below is one TCR beta chain in context. The antigen is unknown. A 5'RACE reaction primed in the constant segment made cDNA libraries of TCR alpha and TCR beta, and these carried sample barcodes and UMIs. Each CDR3 protein is one row after TCRdb ran MiXCR on the 5' RACE reads. The data contain 550,000 to 700,000 distinct CDR3 sequences, about 20% of them singletons. Trimming at V came to 8 bases and at J to 8 bases, leaving 8 bases not matched to a gene. CDR3 size: 13 residues. Germline lookup yields CDR1 MDHEN and CDR2 SYDVKM. The source of the sample is a study of T-cell memory formation after mild COVID-19. Overall study findings and caveats: Some SARS-CoV-2-responding clones were already detected in memory before infection. From day 15 to 85, contracting clones were balanced between CD4 and CD8, whereas later expanders leaned toward CD4+.

This rearrangement joins TRBV28 to TRBJ2-1; 8 bases line up with TRBD2. The TCR originated in an adult woman who had mild COVID-19 (a few samples of this study predate the infection). Cell type and time point are not known. The sample consisted of PBMCs or a T cell subset sorted from them (not recorded which). CDR3 protein: CASSDRGGYEQFF. CDR3 nucleotides: TGTGCCAGCTCAGATCGCGGGGGGTATGAGCAGTTCTTC.